The T cell receptor beta chain under discussion was sequenced for a study of blood T cell repertoires in COVID-19. Across the study: T cells, B-cell-depleted T cells, or PBMCs supplied cDNA or gDNA.

The germline CDR1 and CDR2 sequences are MNHEY and SVGAGI. The V and J ends lost 4 bases and 2 bases respectively, with 11 bases between them. This CDR3 comprises 14 residues. In the original workflow: Researchers report that nucleated cell counts were estimated from reference gene primer amplification. Clones were sequenced by immunoSEQ multiplex PCR, and TCRdb holds only the in-frame ones, with some missing. The DNA was the basis for D and trimming; V, J and clone size are from that table. The profile shows 250,000 to 350,000 clones, almost 90% of them singletons. In Seattle, patients joined the study during active infection and were tracked longitudinally.

Sequencing was done on a sample of peripheral blood. This TCR came from a woman aged 25 to 39 with COVID-19, enrolled during active disease. The genes are TRBV6-5 and TRBJ1-2, with D uncertain. The CDR3 here is CASSSAGINYGYTF. The CDR3 nucleotides read TGTGCCAGCAGTTCAGCGGGGATCAACTATGGCTACACCTTC.